These 14 T cell receptor beta chains were all obtained from the same sample, sequenced in a study of shared clonotypes between healthy human individuals. Only in-frame clones appear in the TCRdb table, and some are missing; sequencing was by immunoSEQ multiplex PCR. The table records about 500,000 clones, 70% to 80% of them present only once. The material sequenced was PBMCs. These receptors originate from a woman aged 40 to 50 in good health. Some clones in this sample may be carry-over from other donors' samples.

This clone appeared a few times. Other nucleotide sequences from this sample produce the same CDR3. The gene calls are TRBV28 and TRBJ2-7; 8 nucleotides agree with TRBD1. The CDR3 extends over 14 amino acids. The germline CDR1 and CDR2 sequences are MDHEN and SYDVKM. Trimming took 6 bases from V and 2 from J; bases not matched to a gene: 6. The DNA for the CDR3 is TGTGCCAGCAGCGCAACAGGGGGAACCTACGAGCAGTACTTC. It yields the protein CASSATGGTYEQYF.

As for this clone: With a far larger clone one base away, a read error is the likely cause. The sample contains more than one DNA sequence encoding this CDR3. This rearrangement joins TRBV27 to TRBJ1-5; D not certain. CDR1 is MNHEY, CDR2 SMNVEV, per germline (reference sequence). The CDR3 totals 13 residues. CDR3 loop: CASGRFSNQPQHF. The CDR3 DNA reads TGCGCCAGCGGACGGTTTAGCAATCAGCCCCAGCATTTT.

CDR3 sequence (DNA): TGCGCCAGCAGCTCGGGAGGGCGTACAGATACGCAGTATTTT. It encodes CASSSGGRTDTQYF. The chain uses TRBV5-1 and TRBJ2-3; 8 bases are a match to TRBD2. J gave up 3 bases and V 3 bases, and 3 bases lay outside the gene matches. Per the germline V gene, CDR1 is SGHRS and CDR2 is YFSETQ. This CDR3 contains 14 residues.

This clone was recorded once. The V gene is TRBV7-2, the J gene TRBJ2-1; no reliable D call. The CDR3 is made up of 13 amino acids. V was trimmed by 3 bases and J by 10 bases, leaving 13 bases between them. Germline V gene data show CDR1 as SGHTA and CDR2 as FQGNSA. Here the CDR3 reads CASSFPMAAEQFF. The CDR3 DNA follows: TGTGCCAGCAGCTTTCCAATGGCGGCAGAGCAGTTCTTC.

The rearrangement joins TRBV27 to TRBJ2-1; D is perhaps TRBD2 (6 bases). Germline V CDR1 and CDR2: MNHEY, SMNVEV (reference sequence). V shed 2 bases and J shed 9 bases, with 8 bases lying between them. The CDR3 covers 12 residues. The CDR3 spells CASSLLGSEQFF. The DNA of the CDR3 is TGTGCCAGCAGTTTACTCGGGAGTGAGCAGTTCTTC.

The V and J genes are TRBV7-7 and TRBJ2-7; 11 positions match TRBD1. Germline CDR1 SSHAT, CDR2 FNYEAQ (reference sequence). This CDR3 has 14 residues. Trimming took 1 base from V and 6 from J; bases not matched to a gene: 2. The chain's CDR3 is CASSLGTGGAEQYF. In DNA form, the CDR3 reads TGTGCCAGCAGCTTAGGGACAGGGGGCGCCGAGCAGTACTTC.

As concerns this clone: Being one base from a much bigger clone, this may be a read error. This sample includes further DNA sequences coding for the same CDR3. The V call is TRBV15, the J call TRBJ2-7; D not certain. Germline lookup yields CDR1 LNHNV and CDR2 YYDKDF (reference sequence). The CDR3 spans 13 residues. The DNA of the CDR3 is TGCGCCACCAGCAGAGCCGGTTCCTACGAGCAGTACTTC. This translates into CATSRAGSYEQYF.

The chain couples TRBV25-1 to TRBJ2-1; 7 bases match TRBD2. This CDR3 has 13 amino acids. The V gene's germline CDR1 is MGHDK and CDR2 SYGVNS. V was clipped by 5 bases and J by 5 bases; unmatched bases: 3. In DNA, the CDR3 is TGTGCCAGCAGTAGCGGGGACCACAATGAGCAGTTCTTC. Its protein is CASSSGDHNEQFF.

The chain employs TRBV10-3 and TRBJ1-2; D might be TRBD1 (6 bases). Looked up from germline, CDR1 is ENHRY and CDR2 is SYGVKD. The CDR3 runs to 14 residues. V dropped 3 bases and J dropped 2 bases, with 10 bases sitting between them. In DNA form, the CDR3 reads TGTGCCATCAGTGAACTTCAGGGGAACTATGGCTACACCTTC. It yields the protein CAISELQGNYGYTF.

The gene calls are TRBV30 and TRBJ2-3, with no clear D. V lost 5 bases, J lost 2 bases, and 8 bases lay in between. The CDR3 runs 12 residues. Germline loops: CDR1 GTSNPN, CDR2 SVGIG (reference sequence). As DNA, the CDR3 is TGTGCCTGGGGTCAGAACACAGATACGCAGTATTTT. Its protein product is CAWGQNTDTQYF.

The rearrangement links TRBV5-1 to TRBJ2-7, with D uncertain. V was shortened by 4 bases and J by 2 bases, with 13 bases between the two germline ends. The CDR3 has 14 amino acids. Looked up from germline, CDR1 is SGHRS and CDR2 is YFSETQ. CDR3 sequence (DNA): TGCGCCAGCAGCCGGGCGAACCCTACCTACGAGCAGTACTTC. Amino acids: CASSRANPTYEQYF.

The V and J genes are TRBV7-8 and TRBJ2-3; 10 positions agree with TRBD2. CDR1 is SGHVS, CDR2 FQNEAQ, per germline. The trim removed 5 bases at V and 1 base at J, leaving 15 bases unmatched. The CDR3 length is 19 residues. This chain's CDR3 is CASSRRLAGDEGGTDTQYF. Here the CDR3 DNA reads TGTGCCAGCAGCCGCCGACTAGCGGGCGATGAAGGAGGCACAGATACGCAGTATTTT.

This clone was observed a single time. The V gene is TRBV7-2, the J gene TRBJ1-1; no definite D call. V lost 0 bases and J lost 10, with 12 bases in between. CDR3 length: 13 amino acids. The germline CDR1 and CDR2 sequences are SGHTA and FQGNSA. The CDR3 loop is CASSLAPDGSAFF. The CDR3 region has the DNA TGTGCCAGCAGCTTAGCCCCCGATGGGTCAGCTTTCTTT.

The chain combines TRBV6-5 with TRBJ1-2, with TRBD1 identical over 7 bases. Germline lookup yields CDR1 MNHEY and CDR2 SVGAGI. V was clipped by 4 bases and J by 7 bases; unmatched bases: 12. CDR3 length: 15 residues. The CDR3 nucleotides read TGTGCCAGCAGTTCAACAGGGGTGGGACAGTCTGGCTACACCTTC. Translated: CASSSTGVGQSGYTF.